This is a list of T cell receptor beta chains from one sample in a study of T cell responses to AZD1222 COVID-19 vaccine. Repertoires were generated with immunoSEQ multiplex PCR, while TCRdb's copy carries only in-frame clones and drops some. The sample lists 110,000 to 150,000 clones, around 85% occurring once. The source material was peripheral blood, sampled on day 0 of AZD1222 vaccination. The receptor source for this set is an adult in good health. Each CDR3 is given with its conserved first and last residue. A D gene is named only where the DNA matches it firmly. Expanded clones get a size class; other rows say once, few or many, or leave the size out.

D	length	V	J	size	DNA	CDR3
.	16	TRBV7-9	TRBJ1-1	.	TGTGCCAGCAGCAAATTACAGGGAGGGCCTGACACTGAAGCTTTCTTT	CASSKLQGGPDTEAFF
.	15	TRBV7-9	TRBJ2-7	.	TGTGCCAGCAGCGCATCCGGGACCATCTCCTACGAGCAGTACTTC	CASSASGTISYEQYF
.	17	TRBV5-4	TRBJ1-6	.	TGTGCCAGCAGCCCCGGCGCGTCAGGGGTTGATAATTCACCCCTCCACTTT	CASSPGASGVDNSPLHF
TRBD1	15	TRBV19	TRBJ1-2	.	TGTGCCAGTAGTTCACGGACAGGGGGCAACTATGGCTACACCTTC	CASSSRTGGNYGYTF
TRBD2	14	TRBV7-9	TRBJ2-5	.	TGTGCCAGCAGCTTTAGCGGGCAAGGAGAGACCCAGTACTTC	CASSFSGQGETQYF
.	13	TRBV11-2	TRBJ2-3	.	TGTGCCAGCAGTCTGCGGCGGGGAGATACGCAGTATTTT	CASSLRRGDTQYF
.	13	TRBV5-6	TRBJ2-3	.	TGTGCCAGCAGCCTAAGAGGGGGGGATACGCAGTATTTT	CASSLRGGDTQYF
TRBD2	15	TRBV12-5	TRBJ2-5	few	TGTGCTAGTGGTTTCTTTAGCGGGAGGTCGGAGACCCAGTACTTC	CASGFFSGRSETQYF
TRBD1	13	TRBV2	TRBJ1-6	.	TGTGCCAGCGGACCGCAGGGGGGCTCACCCCTCCACTTT	CASGPQGGSPLHF
TRBD2	15	TRBV2	TRBJ2-1	.	TGTGCCAGCAGGGAGGAGCGGGAATCCTACAATGAGCAGTTCTTC	CASREERESYNEQFF
.	15	TRBV19	TRBJ2-1	.	TGTGCCAGTAGTATAGTGAGGACAGCCAGCAATGAGCAGTTCTTC	CASSIVRTASNEQFF
.	15	TRBV10-3	TRBJ1-1	.	TGTGCCATCAGTGAGTCCAAGGACAGGAACACTGAAGCTTTCTTT	CAISESKDRNTEAFF
.	14	TRBV7-2	TRBJ1-1	.	TGTGCCAGCAGCTTAATGGGGAGGGATACTGAAGCTTTCTTT	CASSLMGRDTEAFF
TRBD2	14	TRBV3-1/TRBV3-2	TRBJ2-7	.	TGTGCCAGCAGCCAAGCGGGAGGGATTGACGAGCAGTACTTC	CASSQAGGIDEQYF
TRBD1	16	TRBV13	TRBJ1-2	.	TGTGCCAGCAGCTCCCTCTCCACGACAGGGCTATATGGCTACACCTTC	CASSSLSTTGLYGYTF
TRBD2	15	TRBV5-1	TRBJ2-7	.	TGCGCCAGCAGCCCCGGGGGGGCTCGGGGCTACGAGCAGTACTTC	CASSPGGARGYEQYF
TRBD1	15	TRBV6-5	TRBJ1-5	few	TGTGCCAGCAGTTCCATCGACAGGGTCAATCAGCCCCAGCATTTT	CASSSIDRVNQPQHF
.	12	TRBV27	TRBJ2-1	.	TGTGCCCGCAGTCCGGGACCACATGAGCAGTTCTTC	CARSPGPHEQFF
.	18	TRBV11-2	TRBJ2-7	once	TGTGCCAGCAGCTTACTCCCCCCGGTGGGCGGACGATCCTACGAGCAGTACTTC	CASSLLPPVGGRSYEQYF
TRBD1	15	TRBV3-1/TRBV3-2	TRBJ1-6	.	TGTGCCAGCAGCCTTGGCAGGGGGGATAATTCACCCCTCCACTTT	CASSLGRGDNSPLHF
TRBD2	17	TRBV24-1	TRBJ2-5	.	TGTGCCACCAGTGACCCCGGGCCCGCAGCGGGGGGAGCGACCCAGTACTTC	CATSDPGPAAGGATQYF
.	15	TRBV12-5	TRBJ2-1	once	TGTGCTAGTGGTTTGGTGGCTAGCTTAAACAATGAGCAGTTCTTC	CASGLVASLNNEQFF
.	14	TRBV7-2	TRBJ1-4	.	TGTGCCAGCAGCTTAGCGGTTGGATTCCAGTCTCTGTTTTTT	CASSLAVGFQSLFF
.	13	TRBV3-1/TRBV3-2	TRBJ1-1	.	TGTGCCAGCAGCCTTACAATGAACACTGAAGCTTTCTTT	CASSLTMNTEAFF
.	16	TRBV28	TRBJ1-2	.	TGTGCCAGCAGTTCCCGACCTGGGAATAGTAACTATGGCTACACCTTC	CASSSRPGNSNYGYTF
TRBD1	13	TRBV5-4	TRBJ1-2	.	TGTGCCAGCAGCTTTGAGACAGGGTTTGGCTACACCTTC	CASSFETGFGYTF
.	15	TRBV6-5	TRBJ2-7	.	TGTGCCAGCAGCCCATCGGGGCCCAGCTCCTACGAGCAGTACTTC	CASSPSGPSSYEQYF
.	14	TRBV28	TRBJ2-1	.	TGTGCCAGCAGTTTAATTACGGGGTACAATGAGCAGTTCTTC	CASSLITGYNEQFF
.	15	TRBV19	TRBJ2-2	.	TGTGCCAGTAGGGTCACGGAGTTCCACGCCGGGGAGCTGTTTTTT	CASRVTEFHAGELFF
.	14	TRBV6-2/TRBV6-3	TRBJ2-5	.	TGTGCCAGCAGTGACACAGGGTACCAAGAGACCCAGTACTTC	CASSDTGYQETQYF
TRBD2	17	TRBV6-2/TRBV6-3	TRBJ2-3	.	TGTGCCAGCAGCCCTGGGCCACTAGCGGCTAGCACAGATACGCAGTATTTT	CASSPGPLAASTDTQYF
.	16	TRBV5-6	TRBJ1-5	.	TGTGCCAGCAGCTTTAGGTTGGATTATAGCAATCAGCCCCAGCATTTT	CASSFRLDYSNQPQHF
.	16	TRBV11-2	TRBJ1-4	.	TGTGCCAGCAGTCTAGCTGTAGGATCGAGTAATGAAAAACTGTTTTTT	CASSLAVGSSNEKLFF
TRBD1	15	TRBV11-3	TRBJ2-7	.	TGTGCCAGCAGCCCAGGGACAGGGGCCGGGAACGAGCAGTACTTC	CASSPGTGAGNEQYF
.	12	TRBV7-9	TRBJ1-1	.	TGTGCCAGCAGCTTAGGGGAAGGGGTAGCTTTCTTT	CASSLGEGVAFF
.	12	TRBV6-5	TRBJ1-2	.	TGTGCCAGCAGTCCCTCCCCTTATGGCTACACCTTC	CASSPSPYGYTF
.	14	TRBV30	TRBJ2-7	.	TGTGCCTGGAGCAGGGTAGCGTCAAACTACGAGCAGTACTTC	CAWSRVASNYEQYF
.	17	TRBV11-2	TRBJ1-4	.	TGTGCCAGCACCTCGCACGGAACTGGACAATTTTTGGAAAAACTGTTTTTT	CASTSHGTGQFLEKLFF
TRBD2	13	TRBV7-2	TRBJ2-5	.	TGTGCCAGCAGCTTAGCTGGGGAGGGGACCCAGTACTTC	CASSLAGEGTQYF
.	15	TRBV6-4	TRBJ1-5	.	TGTGCCAGCAGCCCGAGGGGGGGTCAGCATCAGCCCCAGCATTTT	CASSPRGGQHQPQHF
.	15	TRBV5-8	TRBJ1-2	once	TGTGCCAGCAGCTACCACCGGGCTCTTAACTATGGCTACACCTTC	CASSYHRALNYGYTF
.	14	TRBV6-6	TRBJ2-2	.	TGTGCCAGCAGTTTGACAGCCCCCACCGGGGAGCTGTTTTTT	CASSLTAPTGELFF
TRBD2	14	TRBV18	TRBJ2-3	.	TGTGCCAGCTCACCAGGGACTACGGGGGATACGCAGTATTTT	CASSPGTTGDTQYF
TRBD1	13	TRBV29-1	TRBJ1-2	.	TGCAGCGTTACGGGACAGGGTGACTATGGCTACACCTTC	CSVTGQGDYGYTF
.	13	TRBV30	TRBJ2-7	few	TGTGCCTTACTCGTCATCTCCGGGGGTCTCCAGTACTTC	CALLVISGGLQYF
.	16	TRBV30	TRBJ2-2	.	TGTGCCTGGAGTGTACCGACAGTTCGGCACACCGGGGAGCTGTTTTTT	CAWSVPTVRHTGELFF
.	15	TRBV27	TRBJ1-5	few	TGTGCCAGCAGTTTGATGGGATTAGGCAATCAGCCCCAGCATTTT	CASSLMGLGNQPQHF
.	14	TRBV10-1	TRBJ2-7	.	TGCGCCAGCAGTGAGTCCCCGGTCCCCCACGAGCAGTACTTC	CASSESPVPHEQYF
TRBD2	18	TRBV2	TRBJ2-6	.	TGTGCCAGCAACTTAGCCCGGCGGGGGGCGCCTGGGGCCAACGTCCTGACTTTC	CASNLARRGAPGANVLTF
.	15	TRBV7-8	TRBJ2-2	.	TGTGCCAGCAGCTTAGCTCTGACAGGCGGCGGGGAGCTGTTTTTT	CASSLALTGGGELFF
.	14	TRBV30	TRBJ1-2	few	TGTGCCTGGAAGGTCGGGCCATCTAACTATGGCTACACCTTC	CAWKVGPSNYGYTF